The clone carrying this TCR beta chain was observed many times. The CDR3 has 12 residues. CDR1 and CDR2 (germline): ENHRY, SYGVKD. With 9 bases clipped from V and 4 bases from J, the junction kept 2 bases outside the gene matches. TCRdb reanalysed the RT-PCR reads using MiXCR and keeps one entry per CDR3 protein. The table lists hundreds of thousands of distinct CDR3 sequences, 12% to 15% of them singletons. The clonotype comes from a female donor in good health, serving as a healthy control. V usage is TRBV10-3 and J usage is TRBJ2-2, with TRBD1 identical over 7 bases. The specimen was memory CD4+ T cells from blood. As DNA, the CDR3 is TGTGCCATTGGGACAGCCACCGGGGAGCTGTTTTTT. Residues: CAIGTATGELFF.